The clone carrying this TCR beta chain was observed a few times. Its antigen is still unknown. This record comes from a study of T cell responses to AZD1222 COVID-19 vaccine. Study-wide results and caveats: The donor group comprised mostly white British people and more females; the analysis possibly underestimated clonal diversity. Nearly half of spike-specific TCRs reportedly target unmutated variant regions. At baseline, seropositivity was found in only 5 to 7 AZD1222 recipients.

Germline assignment: CDR1 SGHNT and CDR2 YYREEE (reference sequence). The V end lost 4 bases, the J end lost 10 bases, and 21 bases lay between the germline ends. CDR3 length equals 16 residues. Assay used: immunoSEQ multiplex PCR; TCRdb lists only in-frame clones, some missing. The sample includes some 120,000 clones, about nine tenths seen only once; the top ten take about 4.1%. The chain couples TRBV5-4 to TRBJ1-6; D is perhaps TRBD1 (5 bases). The sequences come from peripheral blood, collected on day 0 of AZD1222 vaccination. The source is an adult in good health. The CDR3: CASSLEGTGGRSPLHF. Written as DNA, the CDR3 is TGTGCCAGCAGCCTCGAGGGCACAGGAGGGAGATCACCCCTCCACTTT.